This paragraph covers one T cell receptor (beta chain) sequence. Its antigen is as yet unknown. These data are taken from a study of response to subunit inactivated influenza vaccine. Points from the study as a whole: Each seasonal influenza vaccination recruits few new T cells, the authors suggested.

The CDR3 runs to 16 residues. The V and J ends lost 3 bases and 0 bases respectively, with 12 bases between them. CDR1 is MGHRA and CDR2 is YSYEKL in the germline V gene. TCRdb itself ran the RT-PCR reads through MiXCR, one entry per CDR3 protein. The table has roughly 160,000 distinct CDR3 sequences, about 11% seen once. Sequencing was performed on non-naive T cells sorted from PBMCs, taken roughly 45 days after vaccination. The source is a man in his fifties or sixties who received an inactivated influenza vaccine. The chain has TRBV4-1 and TRBJ1-3; D is undetermined. In nucleotides, the CDR3 is TGCGCCAGCAGCCAGAGCGTGGCTGACTCTGGAAACACCATATATTTT. Its translation: CASSQSVADSGNTIYF.